This TCR beta chain was observed in a study of OX40 agonist ivuxolimab in advanced cancers. On the study more broadly: The mean age was about 61 years, ranging from about 20 to 90, with under 90% of participants male. Three patients got partial responses; one had hepatocellular carcinoma and two had cutaneous melanoma. Study-level points and caveats: Some patients who did not respond also had low normalized T-cell clonal expansion. Expanded clones were, on average, more numerous in CD8+ T cells than in CD4+.

Germline values: CDR1 SGHTA, CDR2 FQGNSA. CDR3 length: 15 residues. Between the trimmed V and J ends, which lost 4 bases and 0 bases, there was a span of 9 bases. Data came from immunoSEQ multiplex PCR; TCRdb stores just in-frame clones and leaves some out. The sample records about 69,000 clones, around 90% being singletons. Comment on this clone: Its antigen is unknown.

The sequence was collected from an adult with an advanced solid tumor such as melanoma, head and neck, liver or kidney cancer. The chain combines TRBV7-2 with TRBJ2-2; D possibly corresponds to TRBD2 (6 bases). Sequences were derived from CD4+ or CD8+ T cells sorted from blood, sampled in a trial of the OX40 agonist ivuxolimab. The CDR3 DNA follows: TGTGCCAGCAGCTCATCGGGGGCGAACACCGGGGAGCTGTTTTTT. Its translation: CASSSSGANTGELFF. Full variable domain (remainder filled in from reference TRBV7-2 and TRBJ2-2): GAGVSQSPSNKVTEKGKDVELRCDPISGHTALYWYRQSLGQGLEFLIYFQGNSAPDKSGLPSDRFSAERTGGSVSTLTIQRTQQEDSAVYLCASSSSGANTGELFFGEGSRLTVL.